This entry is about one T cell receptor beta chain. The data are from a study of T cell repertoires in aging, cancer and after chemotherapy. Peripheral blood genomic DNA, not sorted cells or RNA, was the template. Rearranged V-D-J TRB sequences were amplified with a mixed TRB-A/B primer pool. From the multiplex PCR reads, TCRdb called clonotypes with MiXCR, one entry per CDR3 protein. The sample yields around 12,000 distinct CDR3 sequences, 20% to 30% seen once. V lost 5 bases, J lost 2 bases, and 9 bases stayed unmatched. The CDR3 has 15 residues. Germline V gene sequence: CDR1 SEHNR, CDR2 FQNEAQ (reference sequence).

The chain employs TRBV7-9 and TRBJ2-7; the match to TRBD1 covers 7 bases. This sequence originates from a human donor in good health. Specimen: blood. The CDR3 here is CASSPYSGTAYEQYF. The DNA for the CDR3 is TGTGCCAGCAGCCCCTACTCCGGGACAGCCTACGAGCAGTACTTC.